This TCR beta chain derives from a study of Ad26.COV2.S vaccination and SARS-CoV-2 variants. Study results and caveats: It is possible that the TCR breadth and depth analyses underestimated the total T cell responses.

The repertoire was sequenced with immunoSEQ multiplex PCR; TCRdb's copy has only in-frame clones and lacks some. Here the sample spans 300,000 to 400,000 clones, around 92% being singletons. The CDR3 runs 14 residues. Losses at the gene ends were 1 base for V and 5 bases for J; bases not matched to a gene: 2. From germline, CDR1 is LGHNA and CDR2 YSLEER. Concerning this clone itself: Its antigen remains unidentified.

The sequence derives from a human donor who had recovered from COVID-19. Sequences were derived from peripheral blood, sampled after recovery from COVID-19. This chain links TRBV4-3 with TRBJ1-2, with 9 bases lining up with TRBD1. The CDR3 coding sequence is TGCGCCAGCAGCCAAGCAGACAGGGGGTATGGCTACACCTTC. Translation gives CASSQADRGYGYTF.